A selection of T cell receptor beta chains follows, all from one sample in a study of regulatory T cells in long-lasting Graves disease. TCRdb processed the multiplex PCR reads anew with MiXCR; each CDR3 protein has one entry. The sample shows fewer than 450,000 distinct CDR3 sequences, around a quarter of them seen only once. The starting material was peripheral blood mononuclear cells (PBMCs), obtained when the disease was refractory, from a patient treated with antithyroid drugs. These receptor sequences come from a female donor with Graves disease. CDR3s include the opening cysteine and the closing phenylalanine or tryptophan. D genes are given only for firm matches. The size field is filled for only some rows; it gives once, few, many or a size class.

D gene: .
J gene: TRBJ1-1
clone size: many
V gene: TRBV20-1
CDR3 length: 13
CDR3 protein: CSARVPGGTEAFF
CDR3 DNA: TGCAGTGCTAGAGTCCCGGGGGGGACTGAAGCTTTCTTT

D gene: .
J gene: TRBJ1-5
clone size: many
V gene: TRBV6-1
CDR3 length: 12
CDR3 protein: CAITGLNQPQHF
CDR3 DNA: TGTGCCATCACGGGGTTGAATCAGCCCCAGCATTTT

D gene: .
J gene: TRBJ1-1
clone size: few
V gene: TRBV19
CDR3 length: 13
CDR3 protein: CASSIGTWTEAFF
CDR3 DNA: TGTGCCAGTAGTATCGGGACATGGACTGAAGCTTTCTTT

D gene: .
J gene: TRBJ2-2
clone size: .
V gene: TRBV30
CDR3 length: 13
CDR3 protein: CAWNDRITGELFF
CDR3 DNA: TGTGCCTGGAACGATCGGATCACCGGGGAGCTGTTTTTT

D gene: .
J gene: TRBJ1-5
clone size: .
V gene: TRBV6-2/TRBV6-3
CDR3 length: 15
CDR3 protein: CASSYTRDSNQPQHF
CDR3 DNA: TGTGCCAGCAGTTACACCCGGGACAGCAATCAGCCCCAGCATTTT

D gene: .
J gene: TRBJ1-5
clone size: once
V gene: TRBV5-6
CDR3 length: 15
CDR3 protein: CASSLTGMGNQPQHF
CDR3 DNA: TGTGCCAGCAGCTTGACAGGGATGGGCAATCAGCCCCAGCATTTT

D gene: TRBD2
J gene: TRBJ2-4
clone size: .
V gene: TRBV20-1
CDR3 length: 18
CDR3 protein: CSAREGGKVNWSKNIQYF
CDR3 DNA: TGCAGTGCTAGAGAGGGGGGGAAGGTTAATTGGTCCAAAAACATTCAGTACTTC

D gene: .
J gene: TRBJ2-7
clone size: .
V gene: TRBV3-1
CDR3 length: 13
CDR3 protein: CASSQTPAYEQYF
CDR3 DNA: TGTGCCAGCAGCCAAACACCAGCCTACGAGCAGTACTTC

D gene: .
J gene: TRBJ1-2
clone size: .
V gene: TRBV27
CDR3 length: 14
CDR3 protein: CASRGSGVNGGYIF
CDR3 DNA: TGTGCCAGCAGAGGGTCAGGGGTAAATGGCGGCTACATCTTC

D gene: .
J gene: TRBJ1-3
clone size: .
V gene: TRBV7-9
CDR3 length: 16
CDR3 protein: CASSFSAEYSGNTIYF
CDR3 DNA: TGTGCCAGCAGCTTTTCTGCGGAGTACTCTGGAAACACCATATATTTT

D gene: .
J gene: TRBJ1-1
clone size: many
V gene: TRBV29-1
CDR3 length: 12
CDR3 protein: CSVSATHTEAFF
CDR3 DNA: TGCAGCGTTTCAGCTACTCACACTGAAGCTTTCTTT

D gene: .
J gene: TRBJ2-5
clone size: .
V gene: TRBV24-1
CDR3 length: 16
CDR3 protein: CATSDLGESEKETQYF
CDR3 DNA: TGTGCCACCAGTGATTTGGGAGAGTCTGAGAAAGAGACCCAGTACTTC

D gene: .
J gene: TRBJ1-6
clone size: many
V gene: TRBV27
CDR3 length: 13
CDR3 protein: CASSLQLGSPLHF
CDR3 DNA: TGTGCCAGCAGTTTGCAGTTGGGGTCACCCCTCCACTTT

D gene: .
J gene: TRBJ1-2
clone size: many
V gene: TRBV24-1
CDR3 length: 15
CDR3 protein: CATSDNSGQWYGYTF
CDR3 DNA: TGTGCCACCAGTGATAATTCGGGACAATGGTATGGCTACACCTTC

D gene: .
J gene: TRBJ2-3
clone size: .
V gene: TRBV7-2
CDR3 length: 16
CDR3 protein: CASSSLSAGSTDTQYF
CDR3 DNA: TGTGCCAGCAGCTCCCTTTCGGCGGGGAGCACAGATACGCAGTATTTT

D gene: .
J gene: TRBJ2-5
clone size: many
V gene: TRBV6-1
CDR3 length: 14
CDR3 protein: CASRLDQVQETQYF
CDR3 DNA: TGTGCCAGCAGGCTGGACCAAGTTCAAGAGACCCAGTACTTC

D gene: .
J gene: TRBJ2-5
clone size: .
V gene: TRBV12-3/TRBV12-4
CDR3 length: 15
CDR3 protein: CAGGLDTGTQETQYF
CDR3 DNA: TGTGCCGGCGGTCTAGACACCGGGACCCAAGAGACCCAGTACTTC

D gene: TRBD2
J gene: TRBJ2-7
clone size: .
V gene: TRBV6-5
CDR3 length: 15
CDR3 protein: CASSWVGTSGNEQYF
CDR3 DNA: TGTGCCAGCAGTTGGGTGGGGACTAGCGGGAACGAGCAGTACTTC

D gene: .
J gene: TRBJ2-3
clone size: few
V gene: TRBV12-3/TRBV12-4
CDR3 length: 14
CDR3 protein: CASHSPGQSDTQYF
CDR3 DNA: TGTGCCAGCCACAGCCCTGGGCAATCAGATACGCAGTATTTT

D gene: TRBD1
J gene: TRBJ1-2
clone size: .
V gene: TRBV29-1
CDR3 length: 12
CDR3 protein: CSVVGQGYGYTF
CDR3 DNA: TGCAGCGTTGTGGGACAGGGGTATGGCTACACCTTC

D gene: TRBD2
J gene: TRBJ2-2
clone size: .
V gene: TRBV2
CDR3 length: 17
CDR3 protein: CASNPLGTRLGTGELFF
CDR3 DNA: TGTGCCAGCAACCCTCTTGGGACTAGATTAGGCACCGGGGAGCTGTTTTTT

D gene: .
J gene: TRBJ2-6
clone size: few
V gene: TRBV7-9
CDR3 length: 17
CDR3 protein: CASSATRGKSGANVLTF
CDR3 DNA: TGTGCCAGCAGCGCGACGCGCGGAAAGTCTGGGGCCAACGTCCTGACTTTC

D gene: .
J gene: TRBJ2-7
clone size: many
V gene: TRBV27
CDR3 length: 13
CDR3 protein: CASSRSGRYEQYF
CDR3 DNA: TGTGCCAGCAGTAGAAGTGGGAGATACGAGCAGTACTTC

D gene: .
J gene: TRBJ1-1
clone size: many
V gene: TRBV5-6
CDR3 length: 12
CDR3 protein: CASSFRETEAFF
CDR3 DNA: TGTGCCAGCAGCTTTAGGGAAACTGAAGCTTTCTTT

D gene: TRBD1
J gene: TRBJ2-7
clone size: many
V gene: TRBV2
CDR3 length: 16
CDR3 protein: CASSRDRGRGAAEQYF
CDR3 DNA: TGTGCCAGCAGTCGTGACAGGGGGCGCGGGGCGGCCGAGCAGTACTTC

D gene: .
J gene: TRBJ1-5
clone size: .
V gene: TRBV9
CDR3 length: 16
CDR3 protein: CASSVGPLADNQPQHF
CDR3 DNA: TGTGCCAGCAGCGTAGGCCCCCTCGCCGACAATCAGCCCCAGCATTTT

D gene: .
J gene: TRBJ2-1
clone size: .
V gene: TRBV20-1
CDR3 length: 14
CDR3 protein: CSARGLAFSNEQFF
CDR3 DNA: TGCAGTGCCAGAGGTCTAGCGTTCTCCAATGAGCAGTTCTTC

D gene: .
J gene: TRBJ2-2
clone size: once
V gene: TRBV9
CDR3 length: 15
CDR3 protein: CASSASSPGIGELFF
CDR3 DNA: TGTGCCAGCAGTGCTAGTAGCCCGGGTATCGGGGAGCTGTTTTTT

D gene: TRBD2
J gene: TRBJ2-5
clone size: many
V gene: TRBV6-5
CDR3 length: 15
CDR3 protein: CASSYGTSDLETQYF
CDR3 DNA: TGTGCCAGCAGTTACGGGACTAGCGATTTGGAGACCCAGTACTTC

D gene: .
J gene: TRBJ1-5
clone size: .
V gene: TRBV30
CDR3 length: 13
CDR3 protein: CAVAQGGNQPQHF
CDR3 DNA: TGTGCGGTAGCCCAGGGAGGCAATCAGCCCCAGCATTTT

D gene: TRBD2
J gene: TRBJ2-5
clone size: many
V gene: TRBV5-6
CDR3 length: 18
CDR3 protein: CASSPPPGTSDPGETQYF
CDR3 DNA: TGTGCCAGCAGCCCTCCCCCCGGGACTAGCGATCCAGGGGAGACCCAGTACTTC

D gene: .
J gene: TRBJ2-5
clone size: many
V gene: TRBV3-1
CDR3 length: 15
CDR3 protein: CASSQDRFGGETQYF
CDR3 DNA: TGTGCCAGCAGCCAAGACAGGTTTGGTGGGGAGACCCAGTACTTC

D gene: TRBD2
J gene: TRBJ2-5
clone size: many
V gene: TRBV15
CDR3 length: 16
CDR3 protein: CATSRGLAGGEETQYF
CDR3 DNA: TGTGCCACCAGCAGAGGTTTAGCGGGAGGTGAAGAGACCCAGTACTTC

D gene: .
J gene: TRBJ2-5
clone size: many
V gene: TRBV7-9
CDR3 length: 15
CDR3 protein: CASSSATDNQETQYF
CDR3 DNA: TGTGCCAGCAGCTCCGCCACCGACAACCAAGAGACCCAGTACTTC

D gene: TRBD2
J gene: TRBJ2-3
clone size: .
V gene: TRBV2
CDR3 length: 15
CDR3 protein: CASSPPGLATDTQYF
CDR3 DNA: TGTGCCAGCAGTCCTCCGGGACTAGCCACAGATACGCAGTATTTT

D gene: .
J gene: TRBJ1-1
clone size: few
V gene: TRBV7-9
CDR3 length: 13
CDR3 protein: CASSLASATEAFF
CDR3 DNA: TGTGCCAGCAGCTTGGCCTCGGCCACTGAAGCTTTCTTT

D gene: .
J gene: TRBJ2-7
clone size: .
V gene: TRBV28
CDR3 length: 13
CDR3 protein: CASSTFQGGEQYF
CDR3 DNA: TGTGCCAGCAGTACGTTCCAGGGGGGCGAGCAGTACTTC

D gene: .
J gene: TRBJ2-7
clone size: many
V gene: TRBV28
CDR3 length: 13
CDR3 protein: CASSSLPTYEQYF
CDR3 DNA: TGTGCCAGCAGTTCCCTCCCGACCTACGAGCAGTACTTC

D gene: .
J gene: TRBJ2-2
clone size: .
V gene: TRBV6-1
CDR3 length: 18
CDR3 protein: CASSEEARGAANTGELLF
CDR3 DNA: TGTGCCAGCAGTGAAGAGGCGAGGGGCGCCGCGAACACCGGGGAGCTGCTTTTT

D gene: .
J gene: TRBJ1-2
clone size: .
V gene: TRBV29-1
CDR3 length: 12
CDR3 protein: CSAWGGANGYTF
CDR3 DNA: TGCAGCGCCTGGGGGGGCGCAAATGGCTACACCTTC

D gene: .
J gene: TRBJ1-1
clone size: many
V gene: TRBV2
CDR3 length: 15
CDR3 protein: CASSLQGGDNTEAFF
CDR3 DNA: TGTGCCAGCAGTCTACAGGGAGGGGACAACACTGAAGCTTTCTTT

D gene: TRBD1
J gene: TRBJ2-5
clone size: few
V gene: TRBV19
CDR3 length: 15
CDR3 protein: CASRDGTGGKETQYF
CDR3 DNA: TGTGCCAGCCGCGACGGGACAGGGGGGAAAGAGACCCAGTACTTC

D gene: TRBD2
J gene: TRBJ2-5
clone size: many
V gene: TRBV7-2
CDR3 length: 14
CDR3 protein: CASSASGSGETQYF
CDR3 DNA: TGTGCCAGCAGTGCTAGCGGGAGTGGAGAGACCCAGTACTTC